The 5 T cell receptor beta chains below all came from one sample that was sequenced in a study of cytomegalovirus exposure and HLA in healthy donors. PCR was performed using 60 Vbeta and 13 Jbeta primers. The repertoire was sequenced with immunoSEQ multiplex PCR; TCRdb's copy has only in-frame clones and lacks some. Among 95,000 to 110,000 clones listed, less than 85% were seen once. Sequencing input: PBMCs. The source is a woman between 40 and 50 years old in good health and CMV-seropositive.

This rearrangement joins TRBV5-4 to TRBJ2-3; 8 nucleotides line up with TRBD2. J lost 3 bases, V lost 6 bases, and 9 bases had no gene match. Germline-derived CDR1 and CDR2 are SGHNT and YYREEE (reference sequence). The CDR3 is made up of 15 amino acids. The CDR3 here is CASNRAGVGTDTQYF. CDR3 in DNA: TGTGCCAGCAACCGAGCGGGGGTAGGGACAGATACGCAGTATTTT.

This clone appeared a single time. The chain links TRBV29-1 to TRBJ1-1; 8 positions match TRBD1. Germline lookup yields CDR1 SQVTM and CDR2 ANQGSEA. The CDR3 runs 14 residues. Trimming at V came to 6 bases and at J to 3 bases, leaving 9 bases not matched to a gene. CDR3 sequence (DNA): TGCAGCGTGGTACGACAGGGGAGATACACTGAAGCTTTCTTT. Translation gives CSVVRQGRYTEAFF.

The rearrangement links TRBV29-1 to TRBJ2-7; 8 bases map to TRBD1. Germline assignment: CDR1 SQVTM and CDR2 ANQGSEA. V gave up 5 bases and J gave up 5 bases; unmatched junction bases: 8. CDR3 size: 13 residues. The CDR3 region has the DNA TGCAGCGTTAATCAGGGGGCGGTCAACGAGCAGTACTTC. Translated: CSVNQGAVNEQYF.

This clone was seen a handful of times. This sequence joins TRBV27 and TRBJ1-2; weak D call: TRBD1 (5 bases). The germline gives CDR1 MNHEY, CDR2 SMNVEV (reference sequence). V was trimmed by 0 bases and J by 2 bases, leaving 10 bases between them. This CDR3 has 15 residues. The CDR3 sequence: CASSLSYPGNYGYTF. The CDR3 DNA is TGTGCCAGCAGTTTATCGTATCCAGGGAACTATGGCTACACCTTC.

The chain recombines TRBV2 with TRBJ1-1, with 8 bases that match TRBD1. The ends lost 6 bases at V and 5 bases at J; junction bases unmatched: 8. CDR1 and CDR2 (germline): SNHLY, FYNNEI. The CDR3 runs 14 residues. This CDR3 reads CASRHGQGGTEAFF. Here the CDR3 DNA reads TGTGCCAGCAGACACGGACAGGGAGGGACTGAAGCTTTCTTT. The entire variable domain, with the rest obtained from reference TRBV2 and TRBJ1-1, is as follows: EPEVTQTPSHQVTQMGQEVILRCVPISNHLYFYWYRQILGQKVEFLVSFYNNEISEKSEIFDDQFSVERPDGSNFTLKIRSTKLEDSAMYFCASRHGQGGTEAFFGQGTRLTVV.